This entry concerns a single T cell receptor beta chain. Researchers took RNA transcripts and amplified the TCR beta CDR3 regions from them. Primed by the HTBI set, a first-round RT-PCR was run on the TCR CDR3. TCRdb re-called the multiplex PCR reads through MiXCR, storing one row per CDR3 protein. The profile shows 600,000 or so distinct CDR3 sequences, approximately 14% of them singletons. The CDR3 runs 15 residues. The trim removed 0 bases at V and 3 bases at J, leaving 6 bases unmatched. Germline CDR1 is SGDLS and CDR2 is YYNGEE. The data stem from a study of T cells in Graves' hyperthyroidism and ophthalmopathy.

The gene calls are TRBV9 and TRBJ2-7; 7 bases align to TRBD2. The TCR comes from a woman between 45 and 60 years old with Graves' ophthalmopathy. The sample was blood. The CDR3 is CASSVGSSGYYEQYF. The CDR3 coding sequence is TGTGCCAGCAGCGTAGGTAGTAGCGGGTACTACGAGCAGTACTTC.